Given below is one TCR beta chain in context. These data come from a study of blood T cell repertoires in COVID-19. The CDR3 loop spans 15 amino acids. V shed 3 bases and J shed 3 bases, with 12 bases lying between them. Germline CDR1 and CDR2: MNHEY and SMNVEV (reference sequence). Produced via immunoSEQ multiplex PCR; TCRdb's table is partial and in-frame only. The profile shows fewer than 350,000 clones, 85% of them singletons. This chain links TRBV27 with TRBJ1-5, with D tentatively TRBD1 (5 bases). The sequenced material came from PBMCs or T cells enriched from blood (not recorded which). The clonotype was recovered from a woman in her 30s who had been exposed to COVID-19. The CDR3 loop is CASSFRSGANQPQHF. In nucleotides, the CDR3 is TGTGCCAGCAGTTTTCGGTCTGGGGCCAATCAGCCCCAGCATTTT.